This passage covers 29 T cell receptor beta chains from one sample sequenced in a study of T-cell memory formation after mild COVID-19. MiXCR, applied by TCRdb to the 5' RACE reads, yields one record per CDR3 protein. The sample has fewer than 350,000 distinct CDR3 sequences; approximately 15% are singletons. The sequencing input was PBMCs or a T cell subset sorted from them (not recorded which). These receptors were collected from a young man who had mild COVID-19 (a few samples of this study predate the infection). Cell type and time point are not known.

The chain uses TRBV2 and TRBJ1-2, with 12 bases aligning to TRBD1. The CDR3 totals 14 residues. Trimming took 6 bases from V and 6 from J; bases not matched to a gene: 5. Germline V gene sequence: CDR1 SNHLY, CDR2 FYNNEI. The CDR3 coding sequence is TGTGCCAGCAGGGCCGGGACAGGGGGCGATGGCTACACCTTC. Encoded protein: CASRAGTGGDGYTF.

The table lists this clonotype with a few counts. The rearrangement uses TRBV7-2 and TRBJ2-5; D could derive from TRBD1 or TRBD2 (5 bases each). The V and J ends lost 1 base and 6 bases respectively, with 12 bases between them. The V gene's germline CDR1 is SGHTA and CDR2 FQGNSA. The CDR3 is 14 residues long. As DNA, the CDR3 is TGTGCCAGCAGCTTAGGGGGGAGCGAACAGACCCAGTACTTC. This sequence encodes CASSLGGSEQTQYF.

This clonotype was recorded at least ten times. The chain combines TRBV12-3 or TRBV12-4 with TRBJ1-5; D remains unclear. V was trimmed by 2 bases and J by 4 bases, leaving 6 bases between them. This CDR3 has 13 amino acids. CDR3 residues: CASSLRENQPQHF. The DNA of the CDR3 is TGTGCCAGCAGTTTACGGGAGAATCAGCCCCAGCATTTT.

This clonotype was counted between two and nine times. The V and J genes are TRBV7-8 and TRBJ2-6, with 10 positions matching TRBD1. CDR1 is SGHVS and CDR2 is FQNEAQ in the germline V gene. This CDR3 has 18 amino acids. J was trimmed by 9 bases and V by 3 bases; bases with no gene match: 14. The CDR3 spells CASSFVTGGAGPHNVLTF. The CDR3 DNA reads TGTGCCAGCAGCTTCGTGACAGGGGGCGCAGGACCCCACAACGTCCTGACTTTC.

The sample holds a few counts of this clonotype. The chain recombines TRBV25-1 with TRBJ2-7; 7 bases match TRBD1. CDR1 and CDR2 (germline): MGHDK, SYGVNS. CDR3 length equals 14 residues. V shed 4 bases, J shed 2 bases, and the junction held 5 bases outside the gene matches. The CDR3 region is CASSGEGTAYEQYF. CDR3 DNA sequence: TGTGCCAGCAGTGGCGAGGGGACAGCCTACGAGCAGTACTTC.

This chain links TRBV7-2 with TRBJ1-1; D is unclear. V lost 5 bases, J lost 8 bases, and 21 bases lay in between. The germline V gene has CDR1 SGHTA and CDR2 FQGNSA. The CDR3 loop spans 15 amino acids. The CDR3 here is CASSLPPGHRPEAFF. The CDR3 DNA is TGTGCCAGCAGCCTCCCTCCCGGGCACCGCCCCGAAGCTTTCTTT.

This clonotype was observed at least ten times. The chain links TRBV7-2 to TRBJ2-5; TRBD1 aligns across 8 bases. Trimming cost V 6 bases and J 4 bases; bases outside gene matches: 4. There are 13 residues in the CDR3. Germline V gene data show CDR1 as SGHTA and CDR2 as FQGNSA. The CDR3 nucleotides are TGTGCCAGCAGGCGACAGGGGCGAGAGACCCAGTACTTC. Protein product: CASRRQGRETQYF.

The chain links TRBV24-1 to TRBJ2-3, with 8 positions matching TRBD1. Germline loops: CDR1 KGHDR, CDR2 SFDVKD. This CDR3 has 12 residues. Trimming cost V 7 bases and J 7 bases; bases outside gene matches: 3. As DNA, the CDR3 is TGTGCCACCAGGGACAGGGCTTATACGCAGTATTTT. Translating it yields CATRDRAYTQYF.

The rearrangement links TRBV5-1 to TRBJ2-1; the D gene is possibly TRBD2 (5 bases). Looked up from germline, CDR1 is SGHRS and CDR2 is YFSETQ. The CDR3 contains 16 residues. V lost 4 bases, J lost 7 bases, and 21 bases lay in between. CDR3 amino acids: CASSRLLTGSQNEQFF. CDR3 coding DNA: TGCGCCAGCAGCAGACTACTGACCGGGTCCCAAAATGAGCAGTTCTTC.

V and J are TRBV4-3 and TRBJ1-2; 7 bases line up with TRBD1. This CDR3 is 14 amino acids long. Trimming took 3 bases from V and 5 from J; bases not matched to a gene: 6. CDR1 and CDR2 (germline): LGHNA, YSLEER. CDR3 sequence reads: CASSQMDRKYGYTF. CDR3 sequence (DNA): TGCGCCAGCAGCCAGATGGACAGGAAGTATGGCTACACCTTC.

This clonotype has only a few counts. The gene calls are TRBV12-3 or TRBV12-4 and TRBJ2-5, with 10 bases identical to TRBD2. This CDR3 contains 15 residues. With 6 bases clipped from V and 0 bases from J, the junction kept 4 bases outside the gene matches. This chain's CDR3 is CASRRAGGYQETQYF. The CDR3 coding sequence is TGTGCCAGCAGACGAGCGGGGGGGTACCAAGAGACCCAGTACTTC.

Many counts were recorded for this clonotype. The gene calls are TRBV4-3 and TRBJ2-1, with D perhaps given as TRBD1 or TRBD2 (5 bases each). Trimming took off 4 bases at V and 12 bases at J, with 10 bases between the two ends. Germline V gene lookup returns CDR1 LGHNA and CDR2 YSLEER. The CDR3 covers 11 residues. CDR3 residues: CASSRGFVQFF. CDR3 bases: TGCGCCAGCAGCCGGGGGTTTGTGCAGTTCTTC.

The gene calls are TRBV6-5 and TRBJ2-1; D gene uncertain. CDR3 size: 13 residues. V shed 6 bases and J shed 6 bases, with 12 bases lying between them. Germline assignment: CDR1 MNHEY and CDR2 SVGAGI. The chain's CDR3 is CASRAGPGNEQFF. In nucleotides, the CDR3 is TGTGCCAGCAGGGCCGGACCGGGCAATGAGCAGTTCTTC.

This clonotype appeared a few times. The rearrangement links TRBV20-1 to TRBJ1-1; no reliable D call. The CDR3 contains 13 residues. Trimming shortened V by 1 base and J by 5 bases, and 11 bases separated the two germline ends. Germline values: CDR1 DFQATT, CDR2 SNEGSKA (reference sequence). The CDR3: CSARGFLRTEAFF. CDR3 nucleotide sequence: TGCAGTGCTAGAGGGTTCTTGAGGACTGAAGCTTTCTTT.

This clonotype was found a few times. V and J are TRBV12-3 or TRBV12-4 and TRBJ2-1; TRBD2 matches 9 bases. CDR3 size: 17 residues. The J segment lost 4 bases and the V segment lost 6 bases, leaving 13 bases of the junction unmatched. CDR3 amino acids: CASSPPVSGGLYNEQFF. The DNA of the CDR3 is TGTGCCAGCAGCCCCCCGGTCAGCGGGGGGCTATACAATGAGCAGTTCTTC.

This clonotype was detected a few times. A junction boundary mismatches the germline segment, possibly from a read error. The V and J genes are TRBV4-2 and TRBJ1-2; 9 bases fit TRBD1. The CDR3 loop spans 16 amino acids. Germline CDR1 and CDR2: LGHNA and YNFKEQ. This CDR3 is CASSQDLTSGTGTVHF. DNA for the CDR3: TGTGCCAGCAGCCAAGATTTGACGTCGGGGACAGGGACAGTTCACTTC.

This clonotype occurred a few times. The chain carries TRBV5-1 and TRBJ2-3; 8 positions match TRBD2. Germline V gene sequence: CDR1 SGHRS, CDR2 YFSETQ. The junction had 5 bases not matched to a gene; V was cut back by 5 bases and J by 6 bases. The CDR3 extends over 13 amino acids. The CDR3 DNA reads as TGCGCCAGCAGTAGCGGGGACGTGGATACGCAGTATTTT. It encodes CASSSGDVDTQYF.

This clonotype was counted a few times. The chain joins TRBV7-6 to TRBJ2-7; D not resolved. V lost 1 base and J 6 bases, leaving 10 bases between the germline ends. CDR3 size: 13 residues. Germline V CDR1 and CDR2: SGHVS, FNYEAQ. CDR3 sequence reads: CASSLVVAGEQYF. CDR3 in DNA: TGTGCCAGCAGCTTAGTTGTAGCAGGCGAGCAGTACTTC.

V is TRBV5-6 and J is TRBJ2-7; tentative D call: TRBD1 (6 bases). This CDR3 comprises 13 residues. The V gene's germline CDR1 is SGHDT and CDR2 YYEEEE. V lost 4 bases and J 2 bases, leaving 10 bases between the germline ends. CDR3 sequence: CASSLQGPYEQYV. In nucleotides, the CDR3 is TGTGCCAGCAGCCTACAGGGCCCCTACGAGCAGTACGTC.

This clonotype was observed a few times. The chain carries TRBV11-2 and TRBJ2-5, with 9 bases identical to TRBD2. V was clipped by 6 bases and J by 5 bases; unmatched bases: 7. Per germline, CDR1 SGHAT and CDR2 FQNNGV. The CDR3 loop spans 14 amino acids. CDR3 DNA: TGTGCCAGCAGGTCACTAGCGGGCGGGGAGACCCAGTACTTC. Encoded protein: CASRSLAGGETQYF.

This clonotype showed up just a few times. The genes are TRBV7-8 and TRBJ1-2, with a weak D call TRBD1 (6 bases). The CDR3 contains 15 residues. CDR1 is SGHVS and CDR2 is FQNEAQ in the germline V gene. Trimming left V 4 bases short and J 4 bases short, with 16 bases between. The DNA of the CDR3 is TGTGCCAGCAGCTCGGGCCCCCAGGGGTCCTATGGCTACACCTTC. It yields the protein CASSSGPQGSYGYTF.

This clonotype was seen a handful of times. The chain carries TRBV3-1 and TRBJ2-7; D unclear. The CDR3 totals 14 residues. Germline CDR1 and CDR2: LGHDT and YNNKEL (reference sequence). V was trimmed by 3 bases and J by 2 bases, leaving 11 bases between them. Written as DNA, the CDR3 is TGTGCCAGCAGCCACGGTTTCGGCGCCTACGAGCAGTACGTC. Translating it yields CASSHGFGAYEQYV.

As DNA, the CDR3 is TGTGCCAGCAGTGTTCCGGCTAGCTACACCGGGGAGCTGTTTTTT. It yields the protein CASSVPASYTGELFF. This chain uses TRBV12-3 or TRBV12-4 with TRBJ2-2, with D possibly matching TRBD2 (5 bases). Trimming took 5 bases from V and 3 from J, leaving 13 bases between them. This CDR3 has 15 amino acids.

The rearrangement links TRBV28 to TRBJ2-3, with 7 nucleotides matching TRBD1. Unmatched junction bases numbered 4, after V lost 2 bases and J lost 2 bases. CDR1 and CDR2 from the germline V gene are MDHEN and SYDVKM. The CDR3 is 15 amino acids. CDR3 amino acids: CASSLRTGFTDTQYF. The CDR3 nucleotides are TGTGCCAGCAGTTTAAGGACAGGATTCACAGATACGCAGTATTTT.

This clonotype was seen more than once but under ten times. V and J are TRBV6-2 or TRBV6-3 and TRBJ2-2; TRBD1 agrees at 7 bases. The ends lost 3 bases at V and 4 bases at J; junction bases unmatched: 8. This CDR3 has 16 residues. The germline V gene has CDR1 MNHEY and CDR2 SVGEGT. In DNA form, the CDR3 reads TGTGCCAGCAGTTATGACAGGGCACCTGGCACCGGGGAGCTGTTTTTT. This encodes CASSYDRAPGTGELFF.

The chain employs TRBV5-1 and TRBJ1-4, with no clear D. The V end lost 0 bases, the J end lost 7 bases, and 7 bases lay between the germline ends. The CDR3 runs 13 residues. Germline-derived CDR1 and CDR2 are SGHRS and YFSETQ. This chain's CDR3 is CASSLGQSEKLFF. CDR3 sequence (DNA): TGCGCCAGCAGCTTGGGTCAGTCTGAAAAACTGTTTTTT.

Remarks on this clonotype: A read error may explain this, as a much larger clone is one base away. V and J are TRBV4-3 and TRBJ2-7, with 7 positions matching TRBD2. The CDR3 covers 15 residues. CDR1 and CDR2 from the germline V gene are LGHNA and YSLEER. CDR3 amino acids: CARSQDLGGSYEQYF. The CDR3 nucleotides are TGCGCCAGGAGCCAAGATCTCGGGGGGTCCTACGAGCAGTACTTC.

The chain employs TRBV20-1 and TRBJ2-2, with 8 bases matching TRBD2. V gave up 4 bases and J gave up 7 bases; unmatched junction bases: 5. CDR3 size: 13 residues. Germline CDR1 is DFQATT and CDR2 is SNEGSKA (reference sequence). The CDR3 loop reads CSAIGGAFGELFF. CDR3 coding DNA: TGCAGTGCTATCGGGGGGGCGTTCGGGGAGCTGTTTTTT.

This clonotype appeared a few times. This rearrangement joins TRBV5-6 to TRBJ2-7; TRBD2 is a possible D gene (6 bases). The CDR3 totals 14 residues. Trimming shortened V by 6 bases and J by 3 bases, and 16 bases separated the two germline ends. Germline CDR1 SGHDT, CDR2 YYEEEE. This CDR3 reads CASTSEGSYYEQYF. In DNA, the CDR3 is TGTGCCAGCACCTCGGAGGGCAGTTACTACGAGCAGTACTTC.